This T cell receptor beta chain was documented in a study of blood T cell repertoires in COVID-19. Study details: From T cells, B-cell-depleted T cells, or PBMCs came the material, which was cDNA or gDNA.

This CDR3 comprises 13 residues. Germline-derived CDR1 and CDR2 are SGHTA and FQGNSA. Trimming removed 5 bases at V and 8 bases at J, with 12 bases between. Data came from immunoSEQ multiplex PCR; TCRdb stores just in-frame clones and leaves some out. This table has about 80,000 clones, almost 85% appearing once. The clonotype comes from an older man with acute or convalescent COVID-19. Sequencing was performed on peripheral blood. V gene TRBV7-2 combines with J gene TRBJ1-4; D gene ambiguous. The CDR3: CASSPRVGEKLFF. CDR3 nucleotides: TGTGCCAGCAGCCCCCGGGTCGGGGAAAAACTGTTTTTT. The whole variable domain, remainder taken from reference TRBV7-2 and TRBJ1-4, is GAGVSQSPSNKVTEKGKDVELRCDPISGHTALYWYRQSLGQGLEFLIYFQGNSAPDKSGLPSDRFSAERTGGSVSTLTIQRTQQEDSAVYLCASSPRVGEKLFFGSGTQLSVL.